One sample yielded the 26 T cell receptor beta chains listed below, sequenced in a study of T cells in Graves' hyperthyroidism and ophthalmopathy. The CDR3 regions of TCR beta were amplified from RNA transcripts. First-round RT-PCR targeting the TCR CDR3 was performed with the HTBI primer set. TCRdb reprocessed the multiplex PCR reads with MiXCR, giving one entry per CDR3 protein. Of around 420,000 distinct CDR3 sequences listed, roughly 13% are singletons. The sample taken for sequencing was blood. The receptors stem from a woman under 30 with Graves' hyperthyroidism.

This clonotype was detected ten times or more. This chain joins TRBV6-1 and TRBJ1-2; D possibly corresponds to TRBD1 (6 bases). CDR3 size: 13 residues. Between the trimmed V and J ends, which lost 5 bases and 4 bases, there was a span of 11 bases. From germline, CDR1 is MNHNS and CDR2 SASEGT. CDR3 sequence reads: CASSYGGGYGYTF. The CDR3 coding sequence is TGTGCCAGCAGTTACGGGGGCGGCTATGGCTACACCTTC.

This clonotype has ten or more counts. The chain combines TRBV27 with TRBJ2-7; 7 bases agree with TRBD2. The trim removed 5 bases at V and 4 bases at J, leaving 5 bases unmatched. This CDR3 spans 13 amino acids. Germline CDR1 is MNHEY and CDR2 is SMNVEV (reference sequence). The CDR3 coding sequence is TGTGCCAGCAGTCGCACTAGCGCTTACGAGCAGTACTTC. Its protein is CASSRTSAYEQYF.

The rearrangement joins TRBV5-4 to TRBJ2-7; TRBD1 matches 7 bases. This CDR3 comprises 15 residues. V trimming: 4 bases; J trimming: 6 bases; junction bases outside the gene matches: 13. Germline loops: CDR1 SGHNT, CDR2 YYREEE (reference sequence). The CDR3 nucleotides read TGTGCCAGCAGCACATATAGGACAGGAGGATCCGAGCAGTACTTC. Translation: CASSTYRTGGSEQYF. The full variable domain, with the rest looked up from reference TRBV5-4 and TRBJ2-7, is ETGVTQSPTHLIKTRGQQVTLRCSSQSGHNTVSWYQQALGQGPQFIFQYYREEENGRGNFPPRFSGLQFPNYSSELNVNALELDDSALYLCASSTYRTGGSEQYFGPGTRLTVT.

This clonotype was detected only a few times. The J gene is TRBJ2-1, the V gene TRBV28, with 9 bases aligning to TRBD1. CDR3 size: 13 residues. The V and J ends lost 8 bases and 5 bases, in that order; junction bases with no gene match: 4. Per the germline V gene, CDR1 is MDHEN and CDR2 is SYDVKM. CDR3 in DNA: TGTGCCAGCGTGACAGGGGGTGACAATGAGCAGTTCTTC. This encodes CASVTGGDNEQFF.

In this sample, this clonotype turned up many times. This chain links TRBV6-2 or TRBV6-3 with TRBJ2-3, with 9 bases identical to TRBD1. Germline CDR1 MNHEY, CDR2 SVGEGT. V shed 3 bases, J shed 5 bases, and the junction held 9 bases outside the gene matches. There are 16 residues in the CDR3. This CDR3 reads CASSYRTGQGKDTQYF. The CDR3 DNA is TGTGCCAGCAGTTATAGGACGGGACAGGGAAAAGATACGCAGTATTTT.

This clonotype has at least ten counts. The gene calls are TRBV6-2 or TRBV6-3 and TRBJ2-7, with 15 bases fitting TRBD2. CDR1 MNHEY and CDR2 SVGEGT come from the germline V gene. The V and J ends lost 8 bases and 9 bases, in that order; junction bases with no gene match: 8. The CDR3 consists of 14 residues. Here the CDR3 DNA reads TGTGCCAGCGTTCCGGGACTAGCGGGAGGAGGGCAGTACTTC. Its protein product is CASVPGLAGGGQYF.

This clonotype has ten or more counts. This chain connects TRBV28 to TRBJ2-3, with D hard to call. Germline CDR1 MDHEN, CDR2 SYDVKM. Trimming stripped 4 bases from V and 4 bases from J, with 12 bases between. The CDR3 has 14 residues. CDR3 region: CASSSNSRADTQYF. The CDR3 bases are TGTGCCAGCAGTTCCAATTCAAGGGCAGATACGCAGTATTTT. Full variable domain (remainder filled in from reference TRBV28 and TRBJ2-3): DVKVTQSSRYLVKRTGEKVFLECVQDMDHENMFWYRQDPGLGLRLIYFSYDVKMKEKGDIPEGYSVSREKKERFSLILESASTNQTSMYLCASSSNSRADTQYFGPGTRLTVL.

This clonotype has ten or more counts. The V gene is TRBV5-1, the J gene TRBJ2-7; no clear D. This CDR3 has 15 residues. Germline-derived CDR1 and CDR2 are SGHRS and YFSETQ. V lost 4 bases, J lost 5 bases, and 19 bases lay in between. The CDR3 nucleotides read TGCGCCAGCAGCCCGATTGAAGCGTTAATGCACGAGCAGTACTTC. Its protein product is CASSPIEALMHEQYF.

The chain joins TRBV6-1 to TRBJ1-3; D is uncertain. Germline CDR1 is MNHNS and CDR2 is SASEGT. The V end was cut by 5 bases, the J end by 1 base, with 18 bases between. This CDR3 spans 17 amino acids. The CDR3 here is CASSRKTSLPSGNTIYF. The CDR3 coding sequence is TGTGCCAGCAGTAGAAAGACTTCTCTGCCATCTGGAAACACCATATATTTT.

This clonotype came up a few times. V is TRBV18 and J is TRBJ2-5; the D gene is possibly TRBD2 (6 bases). This CDR3 has 16 residues. CDR1 is KGHSH, CDR2 LQKENI, per germline. Trimming pared 1 base from V and 2 bases from J, leaving 14 bases between. As DNA, the CDR3 is TGTGCCAGCTCACCACTTGGAGGGATACCTCAAGAGACCCAGTACTTC. Amino acid sequence: CASSPLGGIPQETQYF.

This clonotype was observed a handful of times. An end of the junction differs from the germline gene, which may be a read error. The chain combines TRBV27 with TRBJ2-6; 11 nucleotides align to TRBD1. Germline V gene data show CDR1 as MNHEY and CDR2 as SMNVEV (reference sequence). The CDR3 is made up of 17 amino acids. The CDR3 sequence is CASSPWTGGLGANVPTF. DNA of the CDR3: TGTGCCAGCAGTCCGTGGACAGGGGGCTTAGGTGCCAACGTCCCGACTTTC.

This chain uses TRBV11-3 with TRBJ2-1; D gene unclear. The CDR3 sequence is 13 residues long. Trimming removed 4 bases at V and 9 bases at J, with 13 bases between. The germline V gene has CDR1 SGHNT and CDR2 YENEEA. This CDR3 reads CASSSLATSEQFF. The CDR3 DNA is TGTGCCAGCAGCTCCCTTGCGACGAGTGAGCAGTTCTTC.

The V and J genes are TRBV5-1 and TRBJ1-1; TRBD1 matches 7 bases. The CDR3 totals 13 residues. CDR1 and CDR2 from the germline V gene are SGHRS and YFSETQ. V gave up 5 bases and J gave up 5 bases; unmatched junction bases: 6. CDR3 in amino acids: CASSPEQGTEAFF. The CDR3 coding sequence is TGCGCCAGCAGTCCGGAACAGGGGACTGAAGCTTTCTTT.

This clonotype was seen at least ten times. The gene calls are TRBV5-5 and TRBJ2-7; 12 bases line up with TRBD2. This CDR3 is 17 amino acids long. Trimming at V came to 0 bases and at J to 3 bases, leaving 7 bases not matched to a gene. Germline CDR1 SGHKS, CDR2 YYEKEE (reference sequence). The CDR3 nucleotides read TGTGCCAGCAGCTTGGGGGACGGACTAGCGGGAATCTACGAGCAGTACTTC. It yields the protein CASSLGDGLAGIYEQYF. Together with reference TRBV5-5 and TRBJ2-7, the CDR3 gives the full variable domain: DAGVTQSPTHLIKTRGQQVTLRCSPISGHKSVSWYQQVLGQGPQFIFQYYEKEERGRGNFPDRFSARQFPNYSSELNVNALLLGDSALYLCASSLGDGLAGIYEQYFGPGTRLTVT.

As for this clonotype: One base away lies a much larger clone, so this may be a sequencing read error. V is TRBV5-1 and J is TRBJ2-3; D is uncertain. The J call is in doubt because the DNA end fits TRBJ1-5 better. Germline V gene data show CDR1 as SGHRS and CDR2 as YFSETQ. This CDR3 comprises 16 residues. This chain's CDR3 is CASSLRLAGVPDTQHF. CDR3 sequence (DNA): TGCGCCAGCAGCTTGAGACTAGCGGGAGTACCCGATACGCAGCATTTT.

At least ten counts were recorded for this clonotype. The CDR3 region is CASSLVSPGQGHEQYF. The DNA of the CDR3 is TGTGCCAGCAGTTTAGTTAGTCCGGGACAGGGTCACGAGCAGTACTTC. This chain uses TRBV12-3 or TRBV12-4 with TRBJ2-7, with 9 bases aligning to TRBD1. Trimming at V came to 1 base and at J to 5 bases, leaving 9 bases not matched to a gene. The CDR3 is made up of 16 amino acids.

This clonotype appeared many times. The gene calls are TRBV11-2 and TRBJ1-2; D is undetermined. This CDR3 comprises 14 residues. The ends were cut back, 1 base at V and 5 bases at J, with 11 bases in the middle. Germline-derived CDR1 and CDR2 are SGHAT and FQNNGV. CDR3 region: CASSLGPQSYGYTF. The CDR3 DNA reads as TGTGCCAGCAGCTTAGGGCCACAGAGTTATGGCTACACCTTC. The whole variable domain, filled in from reference TRBV11-2 and TRBJ1-2, reads EAGVAQSPRYKIIEKRQSVAFWCNPISGHATLYWYQQILGQGPKLLIQFQNNGVVDDSQLPKDRFSAERLKGVDSTLKIQPAKLEDSAVYLCASSLGPQSYGYTFGSGTRLTVV.

This clonotype was seen a few times. V gene TRBV6-6 combines with J gene TRBJ2-7; 11 bases line up with TRBD2. Germline loops: CDR1 MNHNY, CDR2 SVGAGI (reference sequence). The junction had 9 bases not matched to a gene; V was cut back by 2 bases and J by 0 bases. The CDR3 runs to 18 residues. The CDR3 protein is CASSYTGTSGESSYEQYF. CDR3 nucleotide sequence: TGTGCCAGCAGTTACACCGGGACTAGCGGAGAGAGCTCCTACGAGCAGTACTTC.

This clonotype was seen ten or more times. The chain links TRBV9 to TRBJ2-3; D is uncertain. The V and J ends lost 0 bases and 4 bases respectively, with 9 bases between them. The CDR3 has 14 amino acids. CDR1 and CDR2 from the germline V gene are SGDLS and YYNGEE. The CDR3 spells CASSVGSTADTQYF. DNA for the CDR3: TGTGCCAGCAGCGTAGGGTCTACGGCAGATACGCAGTATTTT.

The chain recombines TRBV20-1 with TRBJ1-3; 7 nucleotides agree with TRBD1. The CDR3 is 21 amino acids. Germline values: CDR1 DFQATT, CDR2 SNEGSKA (reference sequence). Trimming removed 0 bases from V and 0 bases from J; junction bases left unmatched: 20. This CDR3 is CSARDPTIRKPDRNSGNTIYF. The CDR3 region has the DNA TGCAGTGCTAGAGATCCTACTATCAGAAAGCCGGACAGGAACTCTGGAAACACCATATATTTT.

The rearrangement links TRBV3-1 to TRBJ2-5; 10 bases map to TRBD1. V trimming: 4 bases; J trimming: 2 bases; junction bases outside the gene matches: 7. CDR3 size: 16 residues. The V gene's germline CDR1 is LGHDT and CDR2 YNNKEL (reference sequence). The CDR3 is CASSPWDRGKQETQYF. The CDR3 DNA follows: TGTGCCAGCAGCCCGTGGGACAGGGGAAAACAAGAGACCCAGTACTTC.

The genes are TRBV5-4 and TRBJ2-4; D is perhaps TRBD2 (6 bases). V shed 4 bases and J shed 4 bases, with 12 bases lying between them. There are 14 residues in the CDR3. Germline CDR1 reads SGHNT; CDR2 reads YYREEE (reference sequence). CDR3 bases: TGTGCCAGCAGCCCCGGGACTGGTAAAAACATTCAGTACTTC. It encodes CASSPGTGKNIQYF.

This clonotype has a count of ten or more. This rearrangement joins TRBV2 to TRBJ1-2; D is unclear. The germline V gene encodes CDR1 SNHLY and CDR2 FYNNEI. The CDR3 is 14 amino acids. V dropped 1 base and J dropped 2 bases, with 8 bases sitting between them. CDR3 protein: CASSEVRINYGYTF. The CDR3, as DNA: TGTGCCAGCAGTGAAGTACGGATAAACTATGGCTACACCTTC.

The V call is TRBV25-1, the J call TRBJ1-1; a possible D gene is TRBD1 (5 bases). The CDR3 is 15 amino acids. Looked up from germline, CDR1 is MGHDK and CDR2 is SYGVNS. V dropped 1 base and J dropped 0 bases, with 9 bases sitting between them. The CDR3 DNA sequence: TGTGCCAGCAGTGAATTCGACAGTGTGAACACTGAAGCTTTCTTT. This sequence encodes CASSEFDSVNTEAFF.

The gene calls are TRBV7-8 and TRBJ2-1; 8 bases agree with TRBD2. Germline V gives CDR1 SGHVS, CDR2 FQNEAQ. The CDR3 is made up of 17 amino acids. Losses at the gene ends were 5 bases for V and 0 bases for J; bases not matched to a gene: 9. CDR3 amino acids: CASSAAQSGSSYNEQFF. The CDR3 bases are TGTGCCAGCAGCGCGGCTCAAAGCGGGAGCTCCTACAATGAGCAGTTCTTC.

The chain carries TRBV20-1 and TRBJ1-2, with TRBD1 as a possible D gene (5 bases). CDR3 length: 17 amino acids. The ends were cut back, 0 bases at V and 1 base at J, with 18 bases in the middle. Germline assignment: CDR1 DFQATT and CDR2 SNEGSKA (reference sequence). CDR3 coding DNA: TGCAGTGCTAGAGATCAATACGGCCAGGGACTTAACTATGGCTACACCTTC. This codes for CSARDQYGQGLNYGYTF.